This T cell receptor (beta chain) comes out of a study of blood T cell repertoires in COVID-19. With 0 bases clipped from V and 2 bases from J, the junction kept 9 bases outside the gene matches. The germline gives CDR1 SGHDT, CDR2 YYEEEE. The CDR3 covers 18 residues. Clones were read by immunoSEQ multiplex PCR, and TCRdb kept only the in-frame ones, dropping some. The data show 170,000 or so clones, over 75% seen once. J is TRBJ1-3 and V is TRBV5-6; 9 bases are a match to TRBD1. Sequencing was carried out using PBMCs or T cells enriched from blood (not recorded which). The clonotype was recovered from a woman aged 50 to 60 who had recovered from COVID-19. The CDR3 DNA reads TGTGCCAGCAGCTTGGTGGCCGGACAGGGGAGCGCTGGAAACACCATATATTTT. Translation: CASSLVAGQGSAGNTIYF.